This TCR beta chain was retrieved from a study of CD8 T cells in Susac syndrome. In this sample, this clonotype turned up once. Trimming removed 1 base from V and 4 bases from J; junction bases left unmatched: 4. CDR1 is DFQATT and CDR2 is SNEGSKA in the germline V gene (reference sequence). This CDR3 region has 15 residues. Random hexamers were used to reverse transcribe an amount of about 0.45 to 1 ug RNA. TCRdb ran MiXCR on the immunoSEQ multiplex PCR reads and lists one entry per CDR3 protein. The repertoire holds roughly 190,000 distinct CDR3 sequences, with just under 95% as singletons. The sample taken for sequencing was CD4+ T cells from PBMCs. This clonotype originated in a human donor in good health. The chain recombines TRBV20-1 with TRBJ2-3; TRBD2 matches 11 bases. The CDR3 loop is CSARVLAGVSDTQYF. The CDR3 nucleotides read TGCAGTGCTAGAGTACTAGCGGGAGTCTCAGATACGCAGTATTTT.